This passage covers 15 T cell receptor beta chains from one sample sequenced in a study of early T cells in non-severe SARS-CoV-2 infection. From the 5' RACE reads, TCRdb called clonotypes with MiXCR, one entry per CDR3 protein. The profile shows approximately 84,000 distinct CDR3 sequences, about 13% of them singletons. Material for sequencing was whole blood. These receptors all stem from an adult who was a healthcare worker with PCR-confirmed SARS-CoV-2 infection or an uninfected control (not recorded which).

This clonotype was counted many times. The CDR3 spells CASSLANDYGYTF. Written as DNA, the CDR3 is TGTGCCAGCAGCTTAGCGAATGACTATGGCTACACCTTC. J is TRBJ1-2 and V is TRBV7-8; no firm D call. Germline V gives CDR1 SGHVS, CDR2 FQNEAQ. Trimming removed 0 bases at V and 3 bases at J, with 5 bases between. The CDR3 totals 13 residues.

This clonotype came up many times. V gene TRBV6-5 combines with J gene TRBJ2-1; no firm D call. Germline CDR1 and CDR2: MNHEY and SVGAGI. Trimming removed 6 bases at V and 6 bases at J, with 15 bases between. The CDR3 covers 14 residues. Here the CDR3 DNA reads TGTGCCAGCAGCCCGAGTACCCGAATCAATGAGCAGTTCTTC. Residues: CASSPSTRINEQFF.

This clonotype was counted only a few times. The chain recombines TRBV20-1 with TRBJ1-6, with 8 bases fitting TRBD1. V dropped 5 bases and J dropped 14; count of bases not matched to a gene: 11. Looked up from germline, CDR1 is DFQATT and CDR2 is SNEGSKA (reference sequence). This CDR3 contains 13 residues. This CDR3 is CSAPDRGGSTLHF. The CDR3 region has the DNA TGCAGTGCTCCCGACAGGGGAGGCTCAACCCTCCACTTT.

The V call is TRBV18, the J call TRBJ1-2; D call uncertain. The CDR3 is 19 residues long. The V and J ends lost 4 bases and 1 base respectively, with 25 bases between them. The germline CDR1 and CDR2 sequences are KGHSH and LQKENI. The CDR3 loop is CASSLQQRGPPGHNYGYTF. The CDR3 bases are TGTGCCAGCTCACTTCAGCAACGCGGGCCGCCGGGCCATAACTATGGCTACACCTTC.

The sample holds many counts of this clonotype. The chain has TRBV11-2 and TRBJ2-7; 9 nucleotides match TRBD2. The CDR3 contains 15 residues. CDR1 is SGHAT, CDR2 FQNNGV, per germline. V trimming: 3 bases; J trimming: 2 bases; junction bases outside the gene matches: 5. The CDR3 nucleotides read TGTGCCAGCAGCTTCCTGGCTAGCGGGACCTACGAGCAGTACTTC. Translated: CASSFLASGTYEQYF.

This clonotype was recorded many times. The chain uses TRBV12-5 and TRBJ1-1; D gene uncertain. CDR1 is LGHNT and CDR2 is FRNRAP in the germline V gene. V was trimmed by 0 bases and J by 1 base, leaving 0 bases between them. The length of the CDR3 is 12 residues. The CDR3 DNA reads TGTGCTAGTGGTTTGGTGAACACTGAAGCTTTCTTT. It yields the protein CASGLVNTEAFF.

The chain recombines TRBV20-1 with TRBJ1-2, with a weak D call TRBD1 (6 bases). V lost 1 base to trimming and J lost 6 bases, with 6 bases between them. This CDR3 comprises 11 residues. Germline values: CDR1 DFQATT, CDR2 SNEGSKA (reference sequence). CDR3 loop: CSARGDNGYTF. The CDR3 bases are TGCAGTGCTAGAGGGGACAATGGCTACACCTTC.

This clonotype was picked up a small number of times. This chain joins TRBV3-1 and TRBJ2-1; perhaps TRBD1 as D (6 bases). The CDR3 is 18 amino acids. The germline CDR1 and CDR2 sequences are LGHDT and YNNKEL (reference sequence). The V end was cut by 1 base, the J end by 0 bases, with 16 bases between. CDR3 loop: CASSQALYRESSYNEQFF. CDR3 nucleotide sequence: TGTGCCAGCAGCCAAGCCTTGTACAGGGAAAGCTCCTACAATGAGCAGTTCTTC.

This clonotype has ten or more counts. The CDR3 sequence is CASSLFSGLLDEQYF. CDR3 nucleotide sequence: TGTGCCAGCAGTTTATTTTCAGGGCTTCTGGACGAGCAGTACTTC. The chain couples TRBV27 to TRBJ2-7, with D perhaps TRBD1 (5 bases). V was cut by 1 base and J by 5 bases, with 15 bases left in between. The CDR3 covers 15 residues. CDR1 is MNHEY and CDR2 is SMNVEV in the germline V gene (reference sequence).

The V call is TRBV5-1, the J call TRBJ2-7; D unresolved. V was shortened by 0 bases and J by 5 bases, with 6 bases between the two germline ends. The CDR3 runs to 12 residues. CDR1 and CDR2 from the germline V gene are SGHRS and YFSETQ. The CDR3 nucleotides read TGCGCCAGCAGCTTGGACGGGCACGAGCAGTACTTC. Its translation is CASSLDGHEQYF.

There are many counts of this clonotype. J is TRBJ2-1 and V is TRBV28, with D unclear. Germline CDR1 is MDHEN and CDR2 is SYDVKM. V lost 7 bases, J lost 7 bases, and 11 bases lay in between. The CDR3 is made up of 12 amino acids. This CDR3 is CASTLKGNEQFF. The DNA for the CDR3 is TGTGCCAGCACCCTAAAGGGTAATGAGCAGTTCTTC. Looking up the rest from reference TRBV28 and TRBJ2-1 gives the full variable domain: DVKVTQSSRYLVKRTGEKVFLECVQDMDHENMFWYRQDPGLGLRLIYFSYDVKMKEKGDIPEGYSVSREKKERFSLILESASTNQTSMYLCASTLKGNEQFFGPGTRLTVL.

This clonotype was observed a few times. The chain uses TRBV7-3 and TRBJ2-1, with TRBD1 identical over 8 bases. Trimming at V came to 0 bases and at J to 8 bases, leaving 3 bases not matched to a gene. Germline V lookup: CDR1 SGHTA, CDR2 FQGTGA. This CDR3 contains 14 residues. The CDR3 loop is CASSLTGTGDEQFF. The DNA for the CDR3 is TGTGCCAGCAGCTTAACAGGGACAGGCGATGAGCAGTTCTTC.

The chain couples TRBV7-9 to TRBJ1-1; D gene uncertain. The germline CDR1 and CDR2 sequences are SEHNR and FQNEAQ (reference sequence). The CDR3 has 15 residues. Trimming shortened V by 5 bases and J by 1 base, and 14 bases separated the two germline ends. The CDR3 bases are TGTGCCAGCAGCCCACCTGCTGCTGGGAACACTGAAGCTTTCTTT. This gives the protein CASSPPAAGNTEAFF.

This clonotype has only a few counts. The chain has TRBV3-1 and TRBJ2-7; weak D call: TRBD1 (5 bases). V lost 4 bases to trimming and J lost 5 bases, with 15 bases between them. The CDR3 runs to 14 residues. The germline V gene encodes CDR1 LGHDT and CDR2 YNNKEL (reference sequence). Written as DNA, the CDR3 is TGTGCCAGCAGCCCACAGGTCCTACGGGACGAGCAGTACTTC. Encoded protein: CASSPQVLRDEQYF.

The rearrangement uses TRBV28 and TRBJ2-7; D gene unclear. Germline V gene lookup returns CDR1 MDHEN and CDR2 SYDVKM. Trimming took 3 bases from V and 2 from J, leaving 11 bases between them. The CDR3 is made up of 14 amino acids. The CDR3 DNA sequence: TGTGCCAGCAGTTTGGGGATCGTAGCCTACGAGCAGTACTTC. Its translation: CASSLGIVAYEQYF.